This is a list of T cell receptor beta chains from one sample in a study of regulatory T cells in long-lasting Graves disease. TCRdb redid the calling of the multiplex PCR reads with MiXCR, one entry per CDR3 protein. The table records around 250,000 distinct CDR3 sequences, 20% to 25% of them present only once. This specimen was peripheral blood mononuclear cells (PBMCs), taken at new diagnosis, from a patient treated with antithyroid drugs. These receptors originate from a female donor with Graves disease. Each CDR3 is given with its conserved first and last residue. A D gene is named only where the DNA matches it firmly. Where a row states a size, it is once, few, many or the class of an expanded clone; other rows omit it.

j_call: TRBJ2-2
clone_size: many
d_call: -
v_call: TRBV7-8
cdr3_nt: TGTGCCAGCAGCACCCCCTCCTCAGGGGCGAACACCGGGGAGCTGTTTTTT
cdr3_aa: CASSTPSSGANTGELFF

j_call: TRBJ2-3
clone_size: -
d_call: -
v_call: TRBV3-1
cdr3_nt: TGTGCCAGCAGCCAAGGTTTTGGGAGACAAGGCACAGATACGCAGTATTTT
cdr3_aa: CASSQGFGRQGTDTQYF

j_call: TRBJ2-3
clone_size: -
d_call: TRBD2
v_call: TRBV12-3/TRBV12-4
cdr3_nt: TGTGCCAGCAGCAGTCTAGCGGGAGTAGTAGATACGCAGTATTTT
cdr3_aa: CASSSLAGVVDTQYF

j_call: TRBJ2-1
clone_size: many
d_call: TRBD1
v_call: TRBV11-2
cdr3_nt: TGTGCCAGCAGCCGAGGACAGGGGATCAAGTGGAGTGAGCAGTTCTTC
cdr3_aa: CASSRGQGIKWSEQFF

j_call: TRBJ1-1
clone_size: many
d_call: -
v_call: TRBV20-1
cdr3_nt: TGCAGTTCCCACGACGGCGGCACTGAAGCTTTCTTT
cdr3_aa: CSSHDGGTEAFF

j_call: TRBJ2-7
clone_size: many
d_call: TRBD2
v_call: TRBV20-1
cdr3_nt: TGCAGTGCTAGAGATGTGCGGGAGTACTCCTACGAGCAGTACTTC
cdr3_aa: CSARDVREYSYEQYF

j_call: TRBJ2-1
clone_size: few
d_call: TRBD1
v_call: TRBV9
cdr3_nt: TGTGCCAGCAGCCCTTCCTCGTATGGACAGGGGGGATATGAGCAGTTCTTC
cdr3_aa: CASSPSSYGQGGYEQFF

j_call: TRBJ2-7
clone_size: few
d_call: -
v_call: TRBV20-1
cdr3_nt: TGCAGTGCTAGAACTCTCTCAGGAAGGGTGCAGTACTTC
cdr3_aa: CSARTLSGRVQYF

j_call: TRBJ2-1
clone_size: few
d_call: -
v_call: TRBV29-1
cdr3_nt: TGCAGCGTTGAAATTTGGGGCAATGAGCAGTTCTTC
cdr3_aa: CSVEIWGNEQFF

j_call: TRBJ1-1
clone_size: many
d_call: -
v_call: TRBV11-2
cdr3_nt: TGTGCCAGCAGCCCAAGGAGGGGGGTGAAATATATGAACACTGAAGCTTTCTTT
cdr3_aa: CASSPRRGVKYMNTEAFF

j_call: TRBJ2-1
clone_size: few
d_call: -
v_call: TRBV6-1
cdr3_nt: TGTGCCAGCAGTAGCTGGATTGGAAATGAGCAGTTCTTC
cdr3_aa: CASSSWIGNEQFF

j_call: TRBJ2-4
clone_size: many
d_call: -
v_call: TRBV14
cdr3_nt: TGTGCCAGCAGCCATCACGGTGGGGGTTACAAAAACATTCAGTACTTC
cdr3_aa: CASSHHGGGYKNIQYF

j_call: TRBJ2-5
clone_size: many
d_call: -
v_call: TRBV4-1
cdr3_nt: TGCGCCAGCAGCCAAGGTTCAGGGCCCCAGGTGACCCAGTACTTC
cdr3_aa: CASSQGSGPQVTQYF

j_call: TRBJ2-3
clone_size: many
d_call: -
v_call: TRBV20-1
cdr3_nt: TGCAGTGCTAGTACTTCTAGGGCAACAGATACGCAGTATTTT
cdr3_aa: CSASTSRATDTQYF

j_call: TRBJ2-7
clone_size: few
d_call: -
v_call: TRBV24-1
cdr3_nt: TGTGCCACCAGTGATTTGAACGAGCAGTACTTC
cdr3_aa: CATSDLNEQYF

j_call: TRBJ2-1
clone_size: -
d_call: -
v_call: TRBV7-9
cdr3_nt: TGTGCCAGCAGCTTAGGAGCGGAGTCCACCAATGAGCAGTTCTTC
cdr3_aa: CASSLGAESTNEQFF

j_call: TRBJ2-5
clone_size: many
d_call: TRBD2
v_call: TRBV9
cdr3_nt: TGTGCCAGCAGCGTGGGGGGGAATGAAGAGACCCAGTACTTC
cdr3_aa: CASSVGGNEETQYF

j_call: TRBJ2-7
clone_size: -
d_call: TRBD2
v_call: TRBV12-3/TRBV12-4
cdr3_nt: TGTGCCAGCCTCCAGCGGGGCAGCTACGAGCAGTACTTC
cdr3_aa: CASLQRGSYEQYF

j_call: TRBJ2-1
clone_size: few
d_call: TRBD2
v_call: TRBV7-7
cdr3_nt: TGTGCCAGCAGTTCGACTAGCGGGGGGCCCGGTGAGCAGTTCTTC
cdr3_aa: CASSSTSGGPGEQFF

j_call: TRBJ2-7
clone_size: many
d_call: TRBD2
v_call: TRBV5-6
cdr3_nt: TGTGCCAGCAGCTTAATAACGGGAAAGCGGGGCGAGCAGTACTTC
cdr3_aa: CASSLITGKRGEQYF

j_call: TRBJ2-5
clone_size: many
d_call: TRBD1
v_call: TRBV7-2
cdr3_nt: TGTGCCAGCAGCTTAATCGGTACAGGGGCCCAGTACTTC
cdr3_aa: CASSLIGTGAQYF

j_call: TRBJ2-7
clone_size: many
d_call: TRBD2
v_call: TRBV11-3
cdr3_nt: TGTGCCAGCAGCTTAATTACTAGCGGGAGCTCCTACGAGCAGTACTTC
cdr3_aa: CASSLITSGSSYEQYF

j_call: TRBJ1-4
clone_size: many
d_call: -
v_call: TRBV18
cdr3_nt: TGTGCCAGCTCACCCGGAACAGGTGCAACTAATGAAAAACTGTTTTTT
cdr3_aa: CASSPGTGATNEKLFF

j_call: TRBJ2-3
clone_size: many
d_call: -
v_call: TRBV29-1
cdr3_nt: TGCAGCGGATTACAGGCCGCCGTAGATACGCAGTATTTT
cdr3_aa: CSGLQAAVDTQYF

j_call: TRBJ2-1
clone_size: few
d_call: TRBD2
v_call: TRBV20-1
cdr3_nt: TGCAGTGCTAGGACTAGCGGGATGGGTGAGCAGTTCTTC
cdr3_aa: CSARTSGMGEQFF

j_call: TRBJ2-7
clone_size: many
d_call: TRBD2
v_call: TRBV7-9
cdr3_nt: TGTGCCAGCAGCCCACAAAGACTAGCGGGAGTCCACGAGCAGTACTTC
cdr3_aa: CASSPQRLAGVHEQYF

j_call: TRBJ2-7
clone_size: many
d_call: -
v_call: TRBV6-2/TRBV6-3
cdr3_nt: TGTGCCAGCAGCCCCTCTGGACAGACTTTCTACTACGAGCAGTACTTC
cdr3_aa: CASSPSGQTFYYEQYF

j_call: TRBJ2-7
clone_size: many
d_call: TRBD1
v_call: TRBV20-1
cdr3_nt: TGCAGTGCTAGAAGACAGGACAGGGGCTACGAGCAGTACTTC
cdr3_aa: CSARRQDRGYEQYF

j_call: TRBJ1-5
clone_size: many
d_call: -
v_call: TRBV30
cdr3_nt: TGTGCCTGGAGTTTTACAGGGAGCAATCAGCCCCAGCATTTT
cdr3_aa: CAWSFTGSNQPQHF

j_call: TRBJ2-3
clone_size: many
d_call: -
v_call: TRBV11-3
cdr3_nt: TGTGCCAGCAGCTCCGGGGGACAACTACCCCTCACAGATACGCAGTATTTT
cdr3_aa: CASSSGGQLPLTDTQYF

j_call: TRBJ2-1
clone_size: many
d_call: TRBD1
v_call: TRBV5-1
cdr3_nt: TGCGCCAGCAGTAGGGGACAGGGATACAATGAGCAGTTCTTC
cdr3_aa: CASSRGQGYNEQFF

j_call: TRBJ1-5
clone_size: many
d_call: -
v_call: TRBV18
cdr3_nt: TGTGCCAGCTCACCACAGGGATCAGATCAGCCCCAGCATTTT
cdr3_aa: CASSPQGSDQPQHF

j_call: TRBJ2-7
clone_size: many
d_call: -
v_call: TRBV5-1
cdr3_nt: TGTGCCAGCAGGGAAGCCAACGAGCAGTACTTC
cdr3_aa: CASREANEQYF

j_call: TRBJ1-1
clone_size: many
d_call: TRBD1
v_call: TRBV5-1
cdr3_nt: TGTGCCAGCAGCTTGGGGACAGGTCCGAACACTGAAGCTTTCTTT
cdr3_aa: CASSLGTGPNTEAFF

j_call: TRBJ2-7
clone_size: -
d_call: -
v_call: TRBV11-3
cdr3_nt: TGTGCCAGCAGCTTAAGCGGGTTTGACTACGAGCAGTACTTC
cdr3_aa: CASSLSGFDYEQYF

j_call: TRBJ2-1
clone_size: few
d_call: TRBD1
v_call: TRBV19
cdr3_nt: TGTGCCAGTAGTCGAACCGGGACAGGGGGCAACAATGAGCAGTTCTTC
cdr3_aa: CASSRTGTGGNNEQFF

j_call: TRBJ2-7
clone_size: many
d_call: -
v_call: TRBV6-1
cdr3_nt: TGTGCCAGCAGTGAAGACAGGGTTATCTACGAGCAGTACTTC
cdr3_aa: CASSEDRVIYEQYF

j_call: TRBJ2-1
clone_size: -
d_call: -
v_call: TRBV4-1
cdr3_nt: TGCGCCAGCAGCCAAGGAAGGGATGACTCCTACAATGAGCAGTTCTTC
cdr3_aa: CASSQGRDDSYNEQFF

j_call: TRBJ2-1
clone_size: -
d_call: TRBD1
v_call: TRBV6-4
cdr3_nt: TGTGCCAGCAGTGTTAGCAGGACAGGGGCGTACAATGAGCAGTTCTTC
cdr3_aa: CASSVSRTGAYNEQFF

j_call: TRBJ1-5
clone_size: many
d_call: -
v_call: TRBV20-1
cdr3_nt: TGCAGTGCTAGAGATTCCACGACAGGCGGATATAGCAATCAGCCCCAGCATTTT
cdr3_aa: CSARDSTTGGYSNQPQHF

j_call: TRBJ2-1
clone_size: -
d_call: -
v_call: TRBV5-6
cdr3_nt: TGTGCCAGCAGCTCAACCGGGACGGGATACAATGAGCAGTTCTTC
cdr3_aa: CASSSTGTGYNEQFF

j_call: TRBJ2-1
clone_size: many
d_call: -
v_call: TRBV5-1
cdr3_nt: TGCGCCAGCAGCTTGACAGGGATGTACAATGAGCAGTTCTTC
cdr3_aa: CASSLTGMYNEQFF

j_call: TRBJ1-6
clone_size: many
d_call: -
v_call: TRBV5-1
cdr3_nt: TGCGCCAGCAGCTTGGAAGGGGCTTCTAATTCACCCCTCCACTTT
cdr3_aa: CASSLEGASNSPLHF

j_call: TRBJ1-1
clone_size: many
d_call: -
v_call: TRBV6-2/TRBV6-3
cdr3_nt: TGTGCCAGCAGTTGGGGACAGAACACTGAAGCTTTCTTT
cdr3_aa: CASSWGQNTEAFF

j_call: TRBJ1-2
clone_size: -
d_call: -
v_call: TRBV2
cdr3_nt: TGTGCCAGCAGCAGGTCGAACTATGGCTACACCTTC
cdr3_aa: CASSRSNYGYTF

j_call: TRBJ2-1
clone_size: -
d_call: TRBD2
v_call: TRBV19
cdr3_nt: TGTGCCAGTACCCCGAGACTAGCGGAACCTTACAATGAGCAGTTCTTC
cdr3_aa: CASTPRLAEPYNEQFF

j_call: TRBJ2-3
clone_size: -
d_call: -
v_call: TRBV28
cdr3_nt: TGTGCCGCCCGGCAGGGGAGCGATACGCAGTATTTT
cdr3_aa: CAARQGSDTQYF

j_call: TRBJ2-3
clone_size: many
d_call: -
v_call: TRBV28
cdr3_nt: TGTGCCAGCAGTCTTCCGAGTCCGGAGGCAGATACGCAGTATTTT
cdr3_aa: CASSLPSPEADTQYF

j_call: TRBJ2-1
clone_size: many
d_call: -
v_call: TRBV7-2
cdr3_nt: TGTGCCAGCAGCTTCGGACTCAGCTCCTACAATGAGCAGTTCTTC
cdr3_aa: CASSFGLSSYNEQFF

j_call: TRBJ2-2
clone_size: -
d_call: -
v_call: TRBV4-2
cdr3_nt: TGTGCCAGCAGCCCCCGAGAGGGCGACACCGGGGAGCTGTTTTTT
cdr3_aa: CASSPREGDTGELFF

j_call: TRBJ1-5
clone_size: many
d_call: -
v_call: TRBV2
cdr3_nt: TGTGCCAGCAGTAGGACAGAAAGCAATCAGCCCCAGCATTTT
cdr3_aa: CASSRTESNQPQHF

j_call: TRBJ1-2
clone_size: once
d_call: -
v_call: TRBV5-1
cdr3_nt: TGCGCCAGCAGTTCACAGGGTAGGGTATATGGCTACACCTTC
cdr3_aa: CASSSQGRVYGYTF

j_call: TRBJ2-7
clone_size: -
d_call: -
v_call: TRBV12-3/TRBV12-4
cdr3_nt: TGTGCCAGCAGTTTAACCCCCCCGGACTACGAGCAGTACTTC
cdr3_aa: CASSLTPPDYEQYF

j_call: TRBJ2-7
clone_size: many
d_call: TRBD2
v_call: TRBV10-3
cdr3_nt: TGTGCCACCTCGTCTAGCGGGGACTCCTACGAGCAGTACTTC
cdr3_aa: CATSSSGDSYEQYF

j_call: TRBJ2-5
clone_size: -
d_call: -
v_call: TRBV7-3
cdr3_nt: TGTGCCAGCAGCCCCGGGACGGCAAGGGAGACCCAGTACTTC
cdr3_aa: CASSPGTARETQYF